The 5 T cell receptor beta chains in this list originate from one sample, sequenced in a study of blood T cell repertoires in COVID-19. Repertoires were generated with immunoSEQ multiplex PCR, while TCRdb's copy carries only in-frame clones and drops some. Altogether 140,000 to 150,000 clones are present, roughly 84% being singletons, with the ten largest covering 5.8%. Sequenced material: PBMCs or T cells enriched from blood (not recorded which). All receptors come from a woman in her forties or fifties who had been exposed to COVID-19.

The CDR3 sequence is CASSLALGAETQYF. The CDR3 bases are TGTGCCAGCAGCTTAGCATTAGGAGCGGAGACCCAGTACTTC. This sequence joins TRBV7-2 and TRBJ2-5; D is unresolved. Germline CDR1 SGHTA, CDR2 FQGNSA. Trimming stripped 0 bases from V and 5 bases from J, with 10 bases between. The CDR3 is 14 residues long.

In regard to this clone: The identical CDR3 is also encoded by other nucleotide sequences in the sample. V usage is TRBV7-3 and J usage is TRBJ2-3, with 7 bases matching TRBD2. V lost 1 base and J lost 6; bases outside the gene matches: 1. Germline V gene sequence: CDR1 SGHTA, CDR2 FQGTGA. CDR3 size: 13 residues. CDR3 in DNA: TGTGCCAGCAGCTTAAGGGAGGGGGATACGCAGTATTTT. Translation gives CASSLREGDTQYF. Looking up the rest from reference TRBV7-3 and TRBJ2-3 gives the full variable domain: GAGVSQTPSNKVTEKGKYVELRCDPISGHTALYWYRQSLGQGPEFLIYFQGTGAADDSGLPNDRFFAVRPEGSVSTLKIQRTERGDSAVYLCASSLREGDTQYFGPGTRLTVL.

The rearrangement links TRBV5-5 to TRBJ2-1; TRBD2 aligns across 7 bases. The CDR3 extends over 15 amino acids. V trimming: 4 bases; J trimming: 6 bases; junction bases outside the gene matches: 10. In germline, CDR1 is SGHKS, CDR2 YYEKEE (reference sequence). The CDR3 region has the DNA TGTGCCAGCAGCGGCGGATCTAGCGGCCCCAATGAGCAGTTCTTC. Its translation: CASSGGSSGPNEQFF.

The gene calls are TRBV5-1 and TRBJ2-7; weak D call: TRBD1 (6 bases). The V gene lost 0 bases and the J gene lost 3 bases, with 13 bases spanning the gap. Germline V CDR1 and CDR2: SGHRS, YFSETQ. This CDR3 comprises 15 residues. This CDR3 is CASSLETGGNYEQYF. The CDR3 DNA reads TGCGCCAGCAGCTTGGAGACAGGTGGCAACTACGAGCAGTACTTC.

As to this clone: One junction end disagrees with the germline gene, perhaps due to a read error. This chain uses TRBV18 with TRBJ1-6; TRBD1 is a possible D gene (5 bases). The germline gives CDR1 KGHSH, CDR2 LQKENI. The CDR3 spans 15 residues. CDR3 in amino acids: CASSPVGAYNSPLHF. In DNA form, the CDR3 reads TGTGCCAGCTCACCCGTAGGGGCCTACAATTCACCCCTCCACTTT.